The 20 T cell receptor beta chains in this list originate from one sample, sequenced in a study of blood T cells in healthy people across ages. It was with a sample-barcoded 5' primer and a J-beta primer mix that a second PCR of roughly 6 to 12 cycles was run. Each CDR3 protein is one row after TCRdb ran MiXCR on the 5' RACE reads. The table includes approximately 1,700,000 distinct CDR3 sequences, around 40% detected once. The sample comprised blood. These receptors originate from a human donor in good health.

This chain connects TRBV12-3 or TRBV12-4 to TRBJ1-2, with D unresolved. This CDR3 has 13 amino acids. V dropped 4 bases and J dropped 8 bases, with 14 bases sitting between them. CDR3 sequence (DNA): TGTGCCAGCAGTTCCTGGGAGGGAAACGGCTACACCTTC. It codes for CASSSWEGNGYTF.

The V gene is TRBV10-3, the J gene TRBJ2-4; the D call may be TRBD1 or TRBD2 (6 bases each). The J call may be mistaken, given a closer DNA end match to TRBJ2-7. The CDR3 consists of 13 residues. CDR1 is ENHRY and CDR2 is SYGVKD in the germline V gene. The CDR3 DNA reads as TGTGCCATCAGGGGGGGCATATCCTACGAGCAGTACTTC. Residues: CAIRGGISYEQYF.

J is TRBJ1-2 and V is TRBV7-8; D is ambiguous. The germline V gene has CDR1 SGHVS and CDR2 FQNEAQ. With 4 bases removed from V and 0 bases from J, the gap between germline ends came to 24 bases. The CDR3 spans 19 residues. In DNA form, the CDR3 reads TGTGCCAGCAGCTCGTTTCTCTCCCGGGAGCCAAAAGCTAACTATGGCTACACCTTC. Translating gives CASSSFLSREPKANYGYTF.

The chain recombines TRBV29-1 with TRBJ2-5; TRBD2 might be the D (6 bases). The germline CDR1 and CDR2 sequences are SQVTM and ANQGSEA. Between the trimmed V and J ends, which lost 6 bases and 4 bases, there was a span of 12 bases. This CDR3 has 12 residues. DNA of the CDR3: TGCAGCGTAAACGCCGGGGGAGAGACCCAGTACTTC. Translating gives CSVNAGGETQYF.

The chain couples TRBV5-1 to TRBJ2-5; D unclear. Per germline, CDR1 SGHRS and CDR2 YFSETQ. The CDR3 is made up of 12 amino acids. Trimming took off 4 bases at V and 3 bases at J, with 7 bases between the two ends. CDR3 DNA: TGCGCCAGCAGCATGAATAAAGAGACCCAGTACTTC. Its protein product is CASSMNKETQYF.

The chain combines TRBV27 with TRBJ2-7; D perhaps matches TRBD1 (5 bases). Per the germline V gene, CDR1 is MNHEY and CDR2 is SMNVEV (reference sequence). V shed 11 bases and J shed 0 bases, with 11 bases lying between them. The CDR3 totals 12 residues. Here the CDR3 DNA reads TGTGCCTCAGCCGACAGCTCCTACGAGCAGTACTTC. The encoded protein is CASADSSYEQYF.

V and J are TRBV27 and TRBJ2-1; a weak D match, TRBD1 (6 bases). Germline CDR1 MNHEY, CDR2 SMNVEV (reference sequence). V lost 5 bases, J lost 10 bases, and 24 bases lay in between. There are 16 residues in the CDR3. The CDR3 region has the DNA TGTGCCAGCAGTGCTTCTATCGGGACAACCCGCTACGAGCAGTTCTTC. Protein sequence: CASSASIGTTRYEQFF.

There are many counts of this clonotype. The gene calls are TRBV4-3 and TRBJ2-3; possibly TRBD2 for D (5 bases). This CDR3 is built from 14 residues. V dropped 4 bases and J dropped 0 bases, with 8 bases sitting between them. Germline assignment: CDR1 LGHNA and CDR2 YSLEER. The CDR3 reads CASSPRGSTDTQYF. Here the CDR3 DNA reads TGCGCCAGCAGCCCCCGGGGTAGCACAGATACGCAGTATTTT.

This chain's CDR3 is CASRSTSLAGMWNEQFF. The CDR3 DNA is TGTGCCAGCAGGTCGACTTCTCTAGCGGGGATGTGGAATGAGCAGTTCTTC. The rearrangement uses TRBV5-4 and TRBJ2-1, with 9 bases that match TRBD2. The CDR3 is 17 residues long. J was trimmed by 7 bases and V by 5 bases; bases with no gene match: 16. The germline V gene has CDR1 SGHNT and CDR2 YYREEE (reference sequence).

In this sample, this clonotype turned up a few times. The chain combines TRBV27 with TRBJ2-4; a weak D match, TRBD1 (5 bases). Looked up from germline, CDR1 is MNHEY and CDR2 is SMNVEV (reference sequence). The CDR3 is 20 residues long. Trimming pared 3 bases from V and 0 bases from J, leaving 24 bases between. Written as DNA, the CDR3 is TGTGCCAGCAGTTTTGACGCCCCCCGAGACAGAGAGCTAGCCAAAAACATTCAGTACTTC. Its protein product is CASSFDAPRDRELAKNIQYF.

The V call is TRBV7-9, the J call TRBJ1-2; 7 bases match TRBD1. Trimming removed 9 bases from V and 4 bases from J; junction bases left unmatched: 11. The CDR3 totals 14 residues. Germline-derived CDR1 and CDR2 are SEHNR and FQNEAQ (reference sequence). CDR3 sequence: CASKLPGQFYGYTF. The CDR3 DNA is TGTGCCAGTAAGCTTCCGGGACAGTTCTATGGCTACACCTTC.

The chain has TRBV24-1 and TRBJ2-3; 12 nucleotides match TRBD2. After removal of 4 bases from V and 1 base from J, the junction contained 2 bases not matched to a gene. Germline CDR1 reads KGHDR; CDR2 reads SFDVKD. The CDR3 is 16 residues long. CDR3 loop: CATSEWTSGGTDTQYF. CDR3 nucleotides: TGTGCCACCAGTGAGTGGACTAGCGGGGGCACAGATACGCAGTATTTT.

In this sample, this clonotype turned up a few times. A much larger clone differs by one base, so this may be a read error. The chain couples TRBV7-2 to TRBJ2-1, with D perhaps assigned TRBD1 or TRBD2 (6 bases each). This CDR3 region has 13 residues. The ends were cut back, 2 bases at V and 8 bases at J, with 10 bases in the middle. The germline V gene encodes CDR1 SGHTA and CDR2 FQGNSA. CDR3 region: CASSLNRDYEQFF. The CDR3 nucleotides are TGTGCCAGCAGCTTAAACAGGGACTATGAGCAGTTCTTC.

The chain has TRBV5-1 and TRBJ2-3; 8 bases are a match to TRBD2. CDR1 is SGHRS, CDR2 YFSETQ, per germline. With 0 bases clipped from V and 1 base from J, the junction kept 4 bases outside the gene matches. CDR3 length: 16 amino acids. The CDR3 region has the DNA TGCGCCAGCAGCTTGGCGACGCGGGGGGGCACAGATACGCAGTATTTT. As protein: CASSLATRGGTDTQYF. Together with reference TRBV5-1 and TRBJ2-3, the CDR3 gives the full variable domain: KAGVTQTPRYLIKTRGQQVTLSCSPISGHRSVSWYQQTPGQGLQFLFEYFSETQRNKGNFPGRFSGRQFSNSRSEMNVSTLELGDSALYLCASSLATRGGTDTQYFGPGTRLTVL.

This clonotype has more than one count but fewer than ten. The rearrangement links TRBV29-1 to TRBJ2-5; TRBD1 or TRBD2 may be the D gene (5 bases each). The J call could be wrong; TRBJ2-1 is a better fit for the DNA end. Germline CDR1 SQVTM, CDR2 ANQGSEA. The CDR3 spans 12 residues. As DNA, the CDR3 is TGCAGCGTTGGGGGGATTCAAGAGACCCAGTTCTTC. Amino acid sequence: CSVGGIQETQFF.

J is TRBJ2-7 and V is TRBV6-2 or TRBV6-3; no clear D. Germline lookup yields CDR1 MNHEY and CDR2 SVGEGT. V dropped 5 bases and J dropped 2 bases, with 10 bases sitting between them. The CDR3 length is 13 residues. CDR3 residues: CASSTRSPYEQYF. The CDR3 DNA is TGTGCCAGCAGTACCCGCTCCCCCTACGAGCAGTACTTC.

This clonotype was picked up a small number of times. The rearrangement uses TRBV5-1 and TRBJ1-2; D is perhaps TRBD1 (6 bases). This CDR3 comprises 13 residues. Germline values: CDR1 SGHRS, CDR2 YFSETQ. Trimming left V 4 bases short and J 4 bases short, with 11 bases between. This CDR3 is CASSIGTFYGYTF. The CDR3 region has the DNA TGCGCCAGCAGCATTGGGACATTCTATGGCTACACCTTC.

This clonotype was seen once. The chain uses TRBV5-1 and TRBJ2-5; 11 bases are a match to TRBD1. Germline V gives CDR1 SGHRS, CDR2 YFSETQ. Trimming at V came to 4 bases and at J to 6 bases, leaving 5 bases not matched to a gene. The CDR3 has 14 amino acids. CDR3 sequence reads: CASSTGTGGKTQYF. Written as DNA, the CDR3 is TGCGCCAGCAGCACGGGGACAGGGGGGAAGACCCAGTACTTC. The full variable domain, rest sourced from reference TRBV5-1 and TRBJ2-5, is KAGVTQTPRYLIKTRGQQVTLSCSPISGHRSVSWYQQTPGQGLQFLFEYFSETQRNKGNFPGRFSGRQFSNSRSEMNVSTLELGDSALYLCASSTGTGGKTQYFGPGTRLLVL.

The gene calls are TRBV12-3 or TRBV12-4 and TRBJ1-1; the D gene is possibly TRBD1 (6 bases). The length of the CDR3 is 15 residues. Trimming pared 6 bases from V and 6 bases from J, leaving 20 bases between. CDR3 DNA sequence: TGTGCCAGCAGCCCGATTATTAGGGGGTTTTCTGAAGCTTTCTTT. Its translation: CASSPIIRGFSEAFF.

The rearrangement links TRBV2 to TRBJ1-5; D might be TRBD1 (6 bases). Trimming pared 6 bases from V and 7 bases from J, leaving 13 bases between. The CDR3 contains 13 residues. CDR1 SNHLY and CDR2 FYNNEI come from the germline V gene. CDR3 nucleotide sequence: TGTGCCAGCAGATCACAGGGCCCCCAGCCCCAGCATTTT. It translates to CASRSQGPQPQHF.